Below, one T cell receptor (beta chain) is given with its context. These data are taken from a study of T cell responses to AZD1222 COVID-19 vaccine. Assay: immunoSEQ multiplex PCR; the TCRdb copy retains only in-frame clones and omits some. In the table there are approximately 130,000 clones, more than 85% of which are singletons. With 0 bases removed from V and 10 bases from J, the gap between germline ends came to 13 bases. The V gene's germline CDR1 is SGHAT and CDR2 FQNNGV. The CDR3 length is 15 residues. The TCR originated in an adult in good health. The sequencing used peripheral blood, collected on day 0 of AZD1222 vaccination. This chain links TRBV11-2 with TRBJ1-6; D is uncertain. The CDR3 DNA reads TGTGCCAGCAGCTTAGAGCCGGGCTGGTCCTCACCCCTCCACTTT. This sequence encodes CASSLEPGWSSPLHF.